A single sample gave rise to the 15 T cell receptor beta chains below, sequenced in a study of T cells in Graves' hyperthyroidism and ophthalmopathy. RNA transcripts yielded amplified TCR beta CDR3 regions. An initial round of RT-PCR targeting the TCR CDR3 relied on the HTBI primer set. TCRdb itself ran the multiplex PCR reads through MiXCR, one entry per CDR3 protein. The sample gives about 400,000 distinct CDR3 sequences, roughly 13% of which show up once; approximately 5.8% is in the top ten. Sequencing was done on a sample of blood. The receptor set was obtained from a woman between 18 and 30 years old with Graves' hyperthyroidism.

This clonotype came up many times. The genes are TRBV2 and TRBJ2-2; D tentatively fits TRBD1 or TRBD2 (6 bases each). Trimming shortened V by 5 bases and J by 6 bases, and 16 bases separated the two germline ends. The CDR3 is 15 amino acids. The germline gives CDR1 SNHLY, CDR2 FYNNEI. CDR3 DNA sequence: TGTGCCAGCAGTCCATTAGGGGGGAGACCCGGGGAGCTGTTTTTT. Its translation: CASSPLGGRPGELFF.

This clonotype was counted ten times or more. CDR3 sequence (DNA): TGTGCCAGCAGTCCTGGAGCCGGGACGAGGGAAAAACTGTTTTTT. Residues: CASSPGAGTREKLFF. The V gene is TRBV3-1, the J gene TRBJ1-4; TRBD1 is a possible D gene (5 bases). This CDR3 is built from 15 residues. The germline V gene has CDR1 LGHDT and CDR2 YNNKEL (reference sequence). Trimming took 6 bases from V and 8 from J, leaving 19 bases between them.

This clonotype showed up many times. V is TRBV29-1 and J is TRBJ2-3; tentative D call: TRBD1 (5 bases). This CDR3 is built from 16 residues. Germline V gives CDR1 SQVTM, CDR2 ANQGSEA. V lost 0 bases, J lost 0 bases, and 13 bases lay in between. The DNA of the CDR3 is TGCAGCGTTGAAGAGCCGCGGACACACAGCACAGATACGCAGTATTTT. Amino acids: CSVEEPRTHSTDTQYF.

Details on this clonotype: A read error may account for a junction end that differs from germline. The J gene is TRBJ1-1, the V gene TRBV25-1; D is ambiguous. CDR3 size: 12 residues. The V gene's germline CDR1 is MGHDK and CDR2 SYGVNS. The CDR3 DNA sequence: TGTGCCAGCAGTGGATTTGGGCAAGATTGGCTCTTT. As protein: CASSGFGQDWLF.

This clonotype has ten or more counts. The rearrangement joins TRBV28 to TRBJ2-3; D is possibly TRBD1 or TRBD2 (5 bases each). CDR1 and CDR2 (germline): MDHEN, SYDVKM. The CDR3 spans 11 residues. The CDR3, as DNA: TGTCCTCCGGGGCAGCAAGATACGCAGTATTTT. This sequence encodes CPPGQQDTQYF.

J is TRBJ1-3 and V is TRBV27, with D uncertain. CDR1 and CDR2 from the germline V gene are MNHEY and SMNVEV (reference sequence). The CDR3 has 11 amino acids. CDR3 loop: CAAGTVNTIYF. Written as DNA, the CDR3 is TGTGCGGCGGGCACAGTAAACACCATATATTTT.

This chain joins TRBV9 and TRBJ2-1; D gene ambiguous. The CDR3 contains 15 residues. Between the trimmed V and J ends, which lost 1 base and 0 bases, there was a span of 8 bases. Germline V gives CDR1 SGDLS, CDR2 YYNGEE. The CDR3 is CASSVTLGSYNEQFF. In DNA form, the CDR3 reads TGTGCCAGCAGCGTAACCCTCGGCTCCTACAATGAGCAGTTCTTC.

The chain has TRBV6-2 or TRBV6-3 and TRBJ2-5, with 10 bases that match TRBD1. Germline CDR1 MNHEY, CDR2 SVGEGT. Losses at the gene ends were 6 bases for V and 5 bases for J; bases not matched to a gene: 9. The CDR3 extends over 15 amino acids. CDR3 protein: CASSSGTGDSETQYF. For the CDR3, the DNA is TGTGCCAGCAGCTCCGGGACAGGGGATAGTGAGACCCAGTACTTC.

There are many counts of this clonotype. The DNA of the CDR3 is TGTGCCAGCAGCTTAGAAGGAGGGGGCGACTATGGCTACACCTTC. Amino acids: CASSLEGGGDYGYTF. The V gene is TRBV7-2, the J gene TRBJ1-2; 7 bases map to TRBD1. V gave up 1 base and J gave up 3 bases; unmatched junction bases: 5. The CDR3 has 15 amino acids. Germline CDR1 reads SGHTA; CDR2 reads FQGNSA.

This clonotype has a handful of counts. The genes are TRBV19 and TRBJ1-6; 10 bases are a match to TRBD1. CDR1 LNHDA and CDR2 SQIVND come from the germline V gene (reference sequence). Trimming cost V 5 bases and J 7 bases; bases outside gene matches: 8. The CDR3 totals 16 residues. This CDR3 reads CASSPTRQGANSPLHF. In DNA, the CDR3 is TGTGCCAGTAGTCCGACGAGACAGGGGGCGAATTCACCCCTCCACTTT.

This clonotype showed up just a few times. The chain uses TRBV18 and TRBJ1-1, with a weak D call TRBD1 (6 bases). The germline V gene encodes CDR1 KGHSH and CDR2 LQKENI. The V end was cut by 1 base, the J end by 7 bases, with 13 bases between. The CDR3 runs to 14 residues. CDR3 nucleotide sequence: TGTGCCAGCTCACCACTGACAGGTAGCAGTGAAGCTTTCTTT. It encodes CASSPLTGSSEAFF.

The table lists this clonotype with many counts. The chain joins TRBV12-3 or TRBV12-4 to TRBJ2-7; no clear D gene. Trimming took off 10 bases at V and 3 bases at J, with 13 bases between the two ends. The CDR3 covers 12 residues. The CDR3 here is CATSSTYYEQYF. CDR3 sequence (DNA): TGTGCCACCTCCTCTACCTACTACGAGCAGTACTTC.

This clonotype was recorded at least ten times. The V call is TRBV20-1, the J call TRBJ2-1, with TRBD2 matching over 11 bases. Unmatched junction bases numbered 5, after V lost 1 base and J lost 6 bases. The CDR3 runs 15 residues. The V gene's germline CDR1 is DFQATT and CDR2 SNEGSKA (reference sequence). CDR3 residues: CSARGSSGRRNEQFF. The CDR3 DNA reads TGCAGTGCTAGAGGCTCTAGCGGGAGGCGCAATGAGCAGTTCTTC.

In this sample, this clonotype turned up once. This may come from a read error, since a much larger clone is one base off. The chain links TRBV28 to TRBJ2-2; D may correspond to TRBD1 or TRBD2 (5 bases each). Germline CDR1 is MDHEN and CDR2 is SYDVKM. V lost 4 bases and J 7 bases, leaving 16 bases between the germline ends. The CDR3 runs to 15 residues. CDR3 nucleotide sequence: TGTGCCAGCAGTTCCTCGGGGCTCGGGAACGGGGAGCTGTTTTTT. Protein product: CASSSSGLGNGELFF.

This clonotype showed up many times. This chain uses TRBV5-5 with TRBJ1-5; no clear D. V was cut by 0 bases and J by 2 bases, with 12 bases left in between. The CDR3 is 16 residues long. Germline lookup yields CDR1 SGHKS and CDR2 YYEKEE (reference sequence). This chain's CDR3 is CASSLASTSGNQPQHF. The DNA of the CDR3 is TGTGCCAGCAGCTTGGCCAGCACATCGGGCAATCAGCCCCAGCATTTT.